This is a list of T cell receptor beta chains from one sample in a study of human CD4 T cells and Enterobacteriaceae. Profiled with immunoSEQ multiplex PCR; TCRdb holds only in-frame clones, not every one. Here the sample spans 27,000 or so clones, approximately 80% being singletons. The sample consisted of memory CD4+ T cells from blood. Receptor source: a human donor in good health. CDR3s include the opening cysteine and the closing phenylalanine or tryptophan. Fields, in order: D gene, clone size, J gene, V gene, CDR3 DNA, CDR3 protein. D genes are given only for firm matches. For some rows the clone size is stated as once, few or many, or as a class when expanded; others skip it.

TRBD2	.	TRBJ2-7	TRBV2	TGTGCCAGCAGAGCGGGACTAGCGGGGATATGGTACTTC	CASRAGLAGIWYF
TRBD1	.	TRBJ1-4	TRBV19	TGTGCCAGTAGTGTAACAGGGGGGCTTAATGAAAAACTGTTTTTT	CASSVTGGLNEKLFF
.	.	TRBJ1-4	TRBV18	TGTGCCAGCTCACCAATGGACAGTGCAACTAATGAAAAACTGTTTTTT	CASSPMDSATNEKLFF
.	.	TRBJ2-7	TRBV7-3	TGTGCCAGCAGCTATTATAGGACGGGGCAGTACTTC	CASSYYRTGQYF
.	.	TRBJ1-1	TRBV28	TGTGCCAGCAGTTTATTACAGGGAAGGACTGAAGCTTTCTTT	CASSLLQGRTEAFF
.	.	TRBJ2-2	TRBV15	TGTGCCACCAGCATGTACGAATTCGGGTCAGCGCATCCCGGGGAGCTGTTTTTT	CATSMYEFGSAHPGELFF
TRBD2	once	TRBJ2-2	TRBV7-9	TGTGCCAGCAGCCCAAAGACTAGCGGGAGTTCGGCGAACACCGGGGAGCTGTTTTTT	CASSPKTSGSSANTGELFF
.	few	TRBJ1-5	TRBV27	TGTGCCAGCAGTCCGCAGGGGTTCGGGCAGCCCCAGCATTTT	CASSPQGFGQPQHF
TRBD1	.	TRBJ1-2	TRBV27	TGTGCCAGCAGTTTAAGGACAGGGGGCGGCTACACCTTC	CASSLRTGGGYTF
.	.	TRBJ2-7	TRBV5-6	TGTGCCAGCAGCTTGATGAGGGGAGAGCAGTACTTC	CASSLMRGEQYF
TRBD1	.	TRBJ1-6	TRBV30	TGTGCCTGTTCACAGGGGTATAATTCACCCCTCCACTTT	CACSQGYNSPLHF
.	.	TRBJ1-6	TRBV6-6	TGTGCCAGCAGTTACGCACCACAGGGAGGTTCACCCCTCCACTTT	CASSYAPQGGSPLHF
.	once	TRBJ2-7	TRBV27	TGTGCCAGCAGTCCTACAGTTTCCTCCCGTAACGAGCAGTACTTC	CASSPTVSSRNEQYF
TRBD1	.	TRBJ2-2	TRBV28	TGTGCCAGCAGTTTAGGTGCGGGACAGGGCTACACCGGGGAGCTGTTTTTT	CASSLGAGQGYTGELFF
.	.	TRBJ1-1	TRBV5-4	TGTGCCAGCAGCTTGAACACTGAAGCTTTCTTT	CASSLNTEAFF
.	.	TRBJ2-2	TRBV19	TGTGCCAGTAGTATTCTCAGCACCGGGGAGCTGTTTTTT	CASSILSTGELFF
.	.	TRBJ1-3	TRBV7-8	TGTGCCAGCTCCCACAGCTCTGGAAACACCATATATTTT	CASSHSSGNTIYF
.	.	TRBJ2-5	TRBV14	TGTGCCAGCAGTCGCCAACCTCGGCTAGCACAAGAGACCCAGTACTTC	CASSRQPRLAQETQYF
.	.	TRBJ2-5	TRBV11-3	TGTGCCAGCAGCTCGGTCGGGATCCCCTCGGGGACCCAGTACTTC	CASSSVGIPSGTQYF
.	few	TRBJ1-2	TRBV30	TGTGCCTGGAGTAAGGCGAGTCGCGGCTACACCTTC	CAWSKASRGYTF
.	.	TRBJ2-1	TRBV6-4	TGTGCCAGCAGTGACGCAGGGGTTGGCAACTACAATGAGCAGTTCTTC	CASSDAGVGNYNEQFF
.	.	TRBJ2-2	TRBV7-6	TGTGCCAGCAGCTTGGAGCAGGGGTCCGGGGAGCTGTTTTTT	CASSLEQGSGELFF
.	.	TRBJ2-1	TRBV6-1	TGTGCCAGCAGTGACCTGGGGGCGAGTAGGCAGTTCTTC	CASSDLGASRQFF
.	.	TRBJ2-3	TRBV27	TGTGCCAGCAGTTTTAGAGCCAGGCTAAACACAGATACGCAGTATTTT	CASSFRARLNTDTQYF
.	once	TRBJ2-7	TRBV2	TGTGCCAGCAGGAAGGACCTAGGACAGTACGAGCAGTACTTC	CASRKDLGQYEQYF
.	few	TRBJ1-2	TRBV6-6	TGTGCCAGCAGTTCCCCAGGGGAAAGGGGCTACACCTTC	CASSSPGERGYTF
.	.	TRBJ1-6	TRBV7-6	TGTGCCAGCAGCTCCACGGACGTGTTCTCCTATAATTCACCCCTCCACTTT	CASSSTDVFSYNSPLHF
TRBD1	.	TRBJ1-1	TRBV28	TGTGCCAGCAGTTTTGTGGACAGGGGCCGGAGGACTGAAGCTTTCTTT	CASSFVDRGRRTEAFF
.	.	TRBJ1-5	TRBV7-9	TGTGCCAGCAGCTTAGAGTTAGAGGGTGCGCCCCAGCATTTT	CASSLELEGAPQHF
.	.	TRBJ1-1	TRBV29-1	TGCAGCGTTATAGGACCGAACACTGAAGCTTTCTTT	CSVIGPNTEAFF
.	.	TRBJ1-6	TRBV7-9	TGTGCCAGCAGCCCCAGGGACCTAACCCTCCACTTT	CASSPRDLTLHF
.	.	TRBJ2-7	TRBV19	TGTGCCAGTAGCCGAATAGGGGGCTACGAGCAGTACTTC	CASSRIGGYEQYF
.	.	TRBJ1-5	TRBV28	TGTGCCAGCAGTTTTACTAGCTTAAATCAGCCCCAGCATTTT	CASSFTSLNQPQHF
.	.	TRBJ1-1	TRBV10-3	TGTGCCATCAGTGAGTCGGGAAGGAACACTGAAGCTTTCTTT	CAISESGRNTEAFF
TRBD1	.	TRBJ1-4	TRBV7-9	TGTGCCAGCAGCTTAGCCCGGCAGGGGGGTGAAAAACTGTTTTTT	CASSLARQGGEKLFF
.	.	TRBJ1-2	TRBV6-1	TGTGCCAGCAGGGTCCGGGCCGAGGGCTATGGCTACACCTTC	CASRVRAEGYGYTF
.	.	TRBJ2-7	TRBV4-1	TGCGCCAGCAGCCTCATAAGGGCAGTTTACGAGCAGTACTTC	CASSLIRAVYEQYF
TRBD1	.	TRBJ2-7	TRBV5-1	TGCGCCAGCAGCTTAACCGGGACAGGGGGCTCATACGAGCAGTACTTC	CASSLTGTGGSYEQYF
.	.	TRBJ1-5	TRBV6-1	TGTGCCAGCAGTCAGGGTGAAGGCCAGCCCCAGCATTTT	CASSQGEGQPQHF
.	.	TRBJ2-5	TRBV5-8	TGTGCCAGCAGCTTGGGACAGGGAGGGGGTGAGACCCAGTACTTC	CASSLGQGGGETQYF
TRBD2	.	TRBJ2-1	TRBV5-1	TGCGCCAGCAGCTCTCCACTAGCGGGGGGTCCTATTAACCACAATGAGCAGTTCTTC	CASSSPLAGGPINHNEQFF
.	.	TRBJ2-3	TRBV5-1	TGCGCCAGCAGCTTGAGCGTAGCGTACGGCACAGATACGCAGTATTTT	CASSLSVAYGTDTQYF
TRBD2	.	TRBJ2-1	TRBV7-2	TGTGCCAGCAGCTTAGAACTAGCGTTCAATGAGCAGTTCTTC	CASSLELAFNEQFF
.	.	TRBJ2-5	TRBV27	TGTGCCAGCAGCGAGGGGTGGAAAGAGACCCAGTACTTC	CASSEGWKETQYF
.	.	TRBJ1-6	TRBV12-5	TGTGCTAGTGGTTTGGTCGGCAATGCGAATTCACCCCTCCACTTT	CASGLVGNANSPLHF
TRBD1	.	TRBJ2-7	TRBV14	TGTGCCAGCAGCCACAGGGGGCGTGAGCAGTACTTC	CASSHRGREQYF
.	.	TRBJ2-7	TRBV18	TGTGCCAGCTCACCACCAGCCAGGACGTACGAGCAGTACTTC	CASSPPARTYEQYF
TRBD2	.	TRBJ2-1	TRBV4-1	TGCGCCAGCAGCCAAGGGGCACTAGCGGGAAGGTACAATGAGCAGTTCTTC	CASSQGALAGRYNEQFF
.	.	TRBJ1-2	TRBV28	TGTGCCAGCAGTTTCGTCGGGGCCCGGAATGGCTACACCTTC	CASSFVGARNGYTF
.	.	TRBJ1-6	TRBV21-1	TGTGCCAGCAGCCGTGGGGCACCCCTCCACTTT	CASSRGAPLHF
.	.	TRBJ2-7	TRBV7-8	TGTGCCAGCAGCTTAGGTAACACTGGGTCCTACGAGCAGTACTTC	CASSLGNTGSYEQYF
TRBD1	.	TRBJ1-6	TRBV2	TGTGCCAGCAGATCAGGGGGTCCTTACACCTCCTATAATTCACCCCTCCACTTT	CASRSGGPYTSYNSPLHF
TRBD1	few	TRBJ1-1	TRBV18	TGTGCCAGCTCACCGGGGGACAGGCCCACGAACACTGAAGCTTTCTTT	CASSPGDRPTNTEAFF
.	.	TRBJ2-7	TRBV6-5	TGTGCCAGCAGGACTGTAGGGGGCTCCTACGAGCAGTACTTC	CASRTVGGSYEQYF
.	.	TRBJ1-5	TRBV6-1	TGTGCCAGCAGTGCAACCGGGACATTAAATCAGCCCCAGCATTTT	CASSATGTLNQPQHF